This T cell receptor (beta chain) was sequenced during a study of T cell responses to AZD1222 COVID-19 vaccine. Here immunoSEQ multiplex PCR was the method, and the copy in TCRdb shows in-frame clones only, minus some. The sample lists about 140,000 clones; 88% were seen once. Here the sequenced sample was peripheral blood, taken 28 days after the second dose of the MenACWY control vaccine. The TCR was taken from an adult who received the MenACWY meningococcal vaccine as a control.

CDR3 loop: CASHRGDYGYTF. DNA for the CDR3: TGTGCCAGCCACAGGGGGGACTATGGCTACACCTTC. This chain uses TRBV2 with TRBJ1-2, with 8 bases fitting TRBD1. V shed 8 bases, J shed 3 bases, and the junction held 2 bases outside the gene matches. The germline V gene has CDR1 SNHLY and CDR2 FYNNEI. This CDR3 has 12 amino acids.